The 2 T cell receptor beta chains in this list originate from one sample, sequenced in a study of T-cell reconstitution after alpha-beta-depleted transplantation in children. The TCRbeta library was prepared with unique molecular identifiers. TCRdb itself ran the PCR reads through MiXCR, one entry per CDR3 protein. This table holds about 610,000 distinct CDR3 sequences, about 10% found once. This material consisted of PBMCs from the stem cell graft donor, taken from the stem cell graft. All receptors derive from a human donor who donated a stem cell graft to a child with acute myeloid leukemia.

This clonotype was seen only a few times. The DNA for the CDR3 is TGTGCCAGTTCCCGGGACTTAGGGTATGGCTACACCTTC. Its protein product is CASSRDLGYGYTF. The V and J genes are TRBV7-2 and TRBJ1-2, with a possible D match to TRBD1 (5 bases). The germline gives CDR1 SGHTA, CDR2 FQGNSA. The CDR3 is 13 residues long. Trimming left V 9 bases short and J 5 bases short, with 16 bases between.

The chain joins TRBV5-1 to TRBJ2-7; D is ambiguous. Germline values: CDR1 SGHRS, CDR2 YFSETQ. Deletions cut 2 bases from V and 1 base from J, with 13 bases between. The CDR3 is made up of 15 amino acids. CDR3 DNA sequence: TGCGCCAGCAGCTTTGCCCCAGGCGCTTCCTACGAGCAGTACTTC. Translating gives CASSFAPGASYEQYF.